This entry lists 31 T cell receptor beta chains sequenced from one sample in a study of cytomegalovirus exposure and HLA in healthy donors. The PCR contained 60 Vbeta and 13 Jbeta primers. Profiling relied on immunoSEQ multiplex PCR, and the TCRdb table lists in-frame clones only, not all of them. The sample holds about 100,000 clones; about 77% are singletons and the top ten take approximately 4.8%. Sequenced material: PBMCs. The receptors come from a woman aged 18-29 years in good health and CMV-seropositive.

This chain joins TRBV5-1 and TRBJ2-7, with TRBD2 matching over 8 bases. Germline values: CDR1 SGHRS, CDR2 YFSETQ. This CDR3 spans 15 amino acids. V shed 3 bases and J 0 bases; nucleotides not matched to a gene: 5. CDR3 protein: CASSSSGGHSYEQYF. The CDR3 coding sequence is TGCGCCAGCAGCTCCTCGGGGGGGCACTCCTACGAGCAGTACTTC.

V and J are TRBV5-4 and TRBJ1-2; 11 bases map to TRBD1. Germline CDR1 and CDR2: SGHNT and YYREEE (reference sequence). The CDR3 length is 15 residues. Trimming cost V 7 bases and J 8 bases; bases outside gene matches: 13. This chain's CDR3 is CASLFAGQGAGGYTF. The CDR3 DNA follows: TGTGCCAGCTTATTTGCCGGACAGGGGGCTGGCGGCTACACCTTC.

The chain has TRBV19 and TRBJ2-1; weak D call: TRBD2 (6 bases). CDR1 is LNHDA and CDR2 is SQIVND in the germline V gene (reference sequence). This CDR3 contains 15 residues. Trimming took 2 bases from V and 7 from J, leaving 15 bases between them. The CDR3: CASSIKGLSDNEQFF. Written as DNA, the CDR3 is TGTGCCAGTAGTATAAAGGGACTCTCTGATAATGAGCAGTTCTTC.

The chain carries TRBV28 and TRBJ2-3; 10 bases line up with TRBD1. J was trimmed by 1 base and V by 6 bases; bases with no gene match: 31. The CDR3 spans 24 residues. Germline loops: CDR1 MDHEN, CDR2 SYDVKM. The CDR3 nucleotides are TGTGCCAGCAGCCGATTTATCCCCCCCCGGGGGACAGGGGATGATGGGGCTGGCACAGATACGCAGTATTTT. It is translated as CASSRFIPPRGTGDDGAGTDTQYF.

This clone was recorded once. V gene TRBV6-5 combines with J gene TRBJ2-3, with a possible D match to TRBD1 (6 bases). V lost 6 bases and J lost 4, with 11 bases in between. The CDR3 spans 13 residues. Germline lookup yields CDR1 MNHEY and CDR2 SVGAGI. The CDR3 coding sequence is TGTGCCAGCAGGGACAGTCCCCCAGATACGCAGTATTTT. Its protein is CASRDSPPDTQYF.

This chain uses TRBV11-2 with TRBJ2-1, with TRBD2 matching 13 bases. The V gene's germline CDR1 is SGHAT and CDR2 FQNNGV. The length of the CDR3 is 17 residues. J was trimmed by 1 base and V by 4 bases; bases with no gene match: 4. CDR3 protein: CASSSWTSGSSYNEQFF. DNA for the CDR3: TGTGCCAGCAGCTCCTGGACTAGCGGGAGTTCCTACAATGAGCAGTTCTTC.

This clone was recorded a few times. The chain is built from TRBV28 and TRBJ1-3, with D possibly being TRBD1 (6 bases). This CDR3 region has 16 residues. Trimming stripped 7 bases from V and 5 bases from J, with 21 bases between. The V gene's germline CDR1 is MDHEN and CDR2 SYDVKM. The CDR3 reads CASTARRGGYRNTIYF. CDR3 in DNA: TGTGCCAGCACCGCACGCCGGGGGGGCTATAGAAACACCATATATTTT.

In its sample, this clone was seen a few times. This chain connects TRBV2 to TRBJ2-7; 9 bases line up with TRBD1. The V segment lost 4 bases and the J segment 3 bases; nucleotides outside the gene matches: 7. Per germline, CDR1 SNHLY and CDR2 FYNNEI. The CDR3 contains 15 residues. CDR3 amino acids: CASSVTPGQGYEQYF. CDR3 nucleotide sequence: TGTGCCAGCAGTGTCACCCCGGGACAGGGCTACGAGCAGTACTTC.

This chain joins TRBV5-1 and TRBJ2-7; D possibly corresponds to TRBD1 (5 bases). CDR1 and CDR2 from the germline V gene are SGHRS and YFSETQ. CDR3 length: 13 amino acids. The V and J ends lost 0 bases and 5 bases respectively, with 9 bases between them. In DNA, the CDR3 is TGCGCCAGCAGCTTGGATCAGGGTAACGAGCAGTACTTC. Its translation is CASSLDQGNEQYF.

The chain uses TRBV19 and TRBJ1-5; tentative D call: TRBD1 (6 bases). Trimming removed 7 bases at V and 0 bases at J, with 19 bases between. CDR3 length: 17 residues. Germline CDR1 LNHDA, CDR2 SQIVND (reference sequence). The CDR3 DNA is TGTGCCAGTAAGAGGGGGGGACTTCTTTATAGCAATCAGCCCCAGCATTTT. Its translation is CASKRGGLLYSNQPQHF.

There are a few counts of this clone. This rearrangement joins TRBV27 to TRBJ2-7, with 8 bases that match TRBD1. Unmatched junction bases numbered 8, after V lost 6 bases and J lost 4 bases. Germline V gene lookup returns CDR1 MNHEY and CDR2 SMNVEV (reference sequence). The CDR3 runs to 14 residues. The CDR3 coding sequence is TGTGCCAGCAGGGGGGCGGACAGGGCATACGAGCAGTACTTC. This sequence encodes CASRGADRAYEQYF.

The CDR3 nucleotides are TGTGCCAGCAGCCGTGGACAGGTCGGTGATGGCTACACCTTC. Residues: CASSRGQVGDGYTF. The V gene is TRBV7-2, the J gene TRBJ1-2; 7 bases agree with TRBD1. The CDR3 contains 14 residues. Per germline, CDR1 SGHTA and CDR2 FQGNSA. J lost 6 bases, V lost 5 bases, and 9 bases had no gene match. The full variable domain, with the rest looked up from reference TRBV7-2 and TRBJ1-2, is GAGVSQSPSNKVTEKGKDVELRCDPISGHTALYWYRQSLGQGLEFLIYFQGNSAPDKSGLPSDRFSAERTGGSVSTLTIQRTQQEDSAVYLCASSRGQVGDGYTFGSGTRLTVV.

CDR3 protein: CSVEATRGYGYTF. CDR3 in DNA: TGCAGCGTTGAAGCTACCAGGGGGTATGGCTACACCTTC. This chain connects TRBV29-1 to TRBJ1-2; 7 nucleotides line up with TRBD1. With 1 base clipped from V and 5 bases from J, the junction kept 4 bases outside the gene matches. Germline CDR1 SQVTM, CDR2 ANQGSEA. The CDR3 runs 13 residues.

There are a few counts of this clone. The chain carries TRBV19 and TRBJ2-4; tentatively, D is TRBD2 (5 bases). Germline CDR1 is LNHDA and CDR2 is SQIVND (reference sequence). V was shortened by 4 bases and J by 0 bases, with 10 bases between the two germline ends. The CDR3 runs to 15 residues. The CDR3 DNA is TGTGCCAGTAGTAGGGAGTTGGTAGCCAAAAACATTCAGTACTTC. It translates to CASSRELVAKNIQYF.

About this clone itself: Germline is not matched at one junction end, which may reflect a read error. J is TRBJ2-5 and V is TRBV6-1, with 10 positions matching TRBD1. Germline V gene data show CDR1 as MNHNS and CDR2 as SASEGT. The CDR3 consists of 15 residues. This chain's CDR3 is CAISGTGVSGETQYF. CDR3 bases: TGTGCCATCAGTGGGACAGGGGTGAGTGGGGAGACCCAGTACTTC.

V usage is TRBV11-2 and J usage is TRBJ1-5, with a weak D call TRBD1 (6 bases). Germline V gives CDR1 SGHAT, CDR2 FQNNGV. The CDR3 runs 13 residues. Trimming shortened V by 5 bases and J by 4 bases, and 9 bases separated the two germline ends. CDR3: CASSRGGNQPQHF. As DNA, the CDR3 is TGTGCCAGCAGCCGAGGGGGTAATCAGCCCCAGCATTTT. Filled out from reference TRBV11-2 and TRBJ1-5, the complete variable domain reads EAGVAQSPRYKIIEKRQSVAFWCNPISGHATLYWYQQILGQGPKLLIQFQNNGVVDDSQLPKDRFSAERLKGVDSTLKIQPAKLEDSAVYLCASSRGGNQPQHFGDGTRLSIL.

The chain carries TRBV28 and TRBJ2-4; 8 bases are a match to TRBD1. Germline CDR1 MDHEN, CDR2 SYDVKM. The junction had 11 bases not matched to a gene; V was cut back by 8 bases and J by 8 bases. The length of the CDR3 is 14 residues. CDR3 coding DNA: TGTGCCAGCCTCCGACCAGGGGGCACAGACATTCAGTACTTC. Protein: CASLRPGGTDIQYF.

The genes are TRBV14 and TRBJ1-2, with D hard to call. CDR3 length: 12 amino acids. Deletions cut 2 bases from V and 6 bases from J, with 7 bases between. Looked up from germline, CDR1 is SGHDN and CDR2 is FVKESK. CDR3 amino acids: CASSQFGHGYTF. The CDR3 DNA sequence: TGTGCCAGCAGCCAATTTGGGCATGGCTACACCTTC. Full variable domain (rest looked up from reference TRBV14 and TRBJ1-2): EAGVTQFPSHSVIEKGQTVTLRCDPISGHDNLYWYRRVMGKEIKFLLHFVKESKQDESGMPNNRFLAERTGGTYSTLKVQPAELEDSGVYFCASSQFGHGYTFGSGTRLTVV.

This clone was seen a single time. The chain uses TRBV5-1 and TRBJ1-2; D ambiguous. CDR1 is SGHRS and CDR2 is YFSETQ in the germline V gene. This CDR3 is built from 13 residues. With 2 bases removed from V and 5 bases from J, the gap between germline ends came to 10 bases. CDR3 DNA sequence: TGCGCCAGCAGCTTCGAGGCCACATATGGCTACACCTTC. Its protein product is CASSFEATYGYTF.

This rearrangement joins TRBV28 to TRBJ2-5; D possibly corresponds to TRBD2 (5 bases). Looked up from germline, CDR1 is MDHEN and CDR2 is SYDVKM. The ends were cut back, 6 bases at V and 3 bases at J, with 17 bases in the middle. The CDR3 covers 15 residues. CDR3 DNA sequence: TGTGCCAGCAGCCCAATGGAAACGGGAAAAGAGACCCAGTACTTC. This codes for CASSPMETGKETQYF.

This chain links TRBV18 with TRBJ2-3, with 7 bases identical to TRBD1. Per the germline V gene, CDR1 is KGHSH and CDR2 is LQKENI. The J segment lost 10 bases and the V segment lost 3 bases, leaving 4 bases of the junction unmatched. The CDR3 totals 12 residues. The CDR3 sequence is CASSPDREAQYF. The CDR3 DNA is TGTGCCAGCTCACCCGACAGGGAAGCGCAGTATTTT.

This clone occurred a few times. This sequence joins TRBV28 and TRBJ2-6; the D gene is possibly TRBD1 (6 bases). The CDR3 runs to 16 residues. Trimming took 7 bases from V and 2 from J, leaving 15 bases between them. The germline CDR1 and CDR2 sequences are MDHEN and SYDVKM. The DNA for the CDR3 is TGTGCCAGCATACAGGGTAGGACTCCTGGGGCCAACGTCCTGACTTTC. Amino acid sequence: CASIQGRTPGANVLTF.

The chain has TRBV29-1 and TRBJ1-2; the D gene is possibly TRBD1 (5 bases). This CDR3 contains 11 residues. V was pared by 5 bases and J by 5 bases, with 9 bases between. Germline lookup yields CDR1 SQVTM and CDR2 ANQGSEA. The CDR3 here is CSVYQGYGYTF. CDR3 DNA: TGCAGCGTTTACCAGGGATATGGCTACACCTTC.

The V and J genes are TRBV10-3 and TRBJ2-3, with D possibly TRBD2 on 6 matching bases. Per the germline V gene, CDR1 is ENHRY and CDR2 is SYGVKD. There are 15 residues in the CDR3. Trimming took 11 bases from V and 1 from J, leaving 19 bases between them. The CDR3 reads CAVGGGSLGTDTQYF. The CDR3 DNA sequence: TGTGCCGTAGGTGGGGGGAGCCTTGGCACAGATACGCAGTATTTT.

The rearrangement joins TRBV7-9 to TRBJ2-4; D is possibly TRBD1 (6 bases). Germline V gene lookup returns CDR1 SEHNR and CDR2 FQNEAQ (reference sequence). CDR3 size: 15 residues. V lost 5 bases to trimming and J lost 0 bases, with 11 bases between them. CDR3 residues: CASSADRLAKNIQYF. CDR3 nucleotide sequence: TGTGCCAGCAGCGCCGACAGGCTAGCCAAAAACATTCAGTACTTC.

The chain employs TRBV6-4 and TRBJ2-3, with 8 positions matching TRBD2. The CDR3 is 14 residues long. Germline V gives CDR1 MRHNA, CDR2 SNTAGT. Trimming took 3 bases from V and 2 from J; bases not matched to a gene: 1. The CDR3: CASSEAGATDTQYF. Written as DNA, the CDR3 is TGTGCCAGCAGTGAAGCGGGAGCCACAGATACGCAGTATTTT.

This clone was picked up one time. The V call is TRBV29-1, the J call TRBJ2-2; 14 bases are shared with TRBD2. The CDR3 has 15 residues. J gave up 5 bases and V 6 bases, and 5 bases lay outside the gene matches. CDR1 and CDR2 (germline): SQVTM, ANQGSEA. The CDR3 bases are TGCAGCGTGAGGGGACTAGCGGGAGTGACCGGGGAGCTGTTTTTT. Translating gives CSVRGLAGVTGELFF.

This clone has more than one count but fewer than ten. The V and J genes are TRBV5-1 and TRBJ2-2; tentative D call: TRBD1 (5 bases). The CDR3 sequence is 15 residues long. CDR1 and CDR2 from the germline V gene are SGHRS and YFSETQ. V shed 4 bases and J shed 3 bases, with 13 bases lying between them. The CDR3 DNA follows: TGCGCCAGCAGCGGGGCACCTACCCACACCGGGGAGCTGTTTTTT. Translation: CASSGAPTHTGELFF. The full variable domain, with the rest looked up from reference TRBV5-1 and TRBJ2-2, is KAGVTQTPRYLIKTRGQQVTLSCSPISGHRSVSWYQQTPGQGLQFLFEYFSETQRNKGNFPGRFSGRQFSNSRSEMNVSTLELGDSALYLCASSGAPTHTGELFFGEGSRLTVL.

The chain links TRBV6-5 to TRBJ2-1; TRBD1 might be the D (5 bases). Germline CDR1 is MNHEY and CDR2 is SVGAGI. V lost 2 bases and J lost 3, with 14 bases in between. The CDR3 sequence is 16 residues long. In DNA, the CDR3 is TGTGCCAGCAGTTACACAGGCGCAGGTAGCTACAATGAGCAGTTCTTC. Its protein product is CASSYTGAGSYNEQFF.

This chain connects TRBV7-9 to TRBJ2-7; D is unresolved. Per germline, CDR1 SEHNR and CDR2 FQNEAQ (reference sequence). CDR3 length: 13 residues. The V gene lost 4 bases and the J gene lost 3 bases, with 10 bases spanning the gap. The chain's CDR3 is CASSSRVNYEQYF. For the CDR3, the DNA is TGTGCCAGCAGCTCCCGGGTCAACTACGAGCAGTACTTC.

The chain links TRBV11-2 to TRBJ1-2; D is unresolved. CDR1 and CDR2 from the germline V gene are SGHAT and FQNNGV. The V end was cut by 4 bases, the J end by 0 bases, with 15 bases between. CDR3 length: 16 residues. The CDR3 spells CASSWASPLANYGYTF. The CDR3 DNA reads as TGTGCCAGCAGCTGGGCCAGCCCGTTAGCTAACTATGGCTACACCTTC.